This T cell receptor beta chain was sequenced for a study of blood T cell repertoires in COVID-19. Study details: Spain, Italy and the United States supplied samples that represented acute and convalescent COVID-19. From T cells, B-cell-depleted T cells, or PBMCs came the material, which was cDNA or gDNA.

Trimming removed 0 bases from V and 6 bases from J, with 12 bases in between. This CDR3 has 15 residues. The germline CDR1 and CDR2 sequences are MGHRA and YSYEKL. Authors' analysis steps: The authors estimated nucleated cell counts from reference gene primer amplification. Clones were read by immunoSEQ multiplex PCR, and TCRdb kept only the in-frame ones, dropping some. V and J calls and clone size are given by that table; D and trimming were obtained from the DNA. The sample shows just over 300,000 clones, about nine tenths of them seen only once. The chain carries TRBV4-1 and TRBJ1-5; D gene unclear. Material: PBMCs or T cells enriched from blood (not recorded which). The receptor's source is a man between 25 and 39 years old who had recovered from COVID-19. CDR3 nucleotides: TGCGCCAGCAGCCAAGATTCAGGCGTAGGTCAGCCCCAGCATTTT. It codes for CASSQDSGVGQPQHF.